This TCR beta chain was identified during a study of cytomegalovirus exposure and HLA in healthy donors. The PCR used 60 Vbeta and 13 Jbeta primers. Repertoires were generated with immunoSEQ multiplex PCR, while TCRdb's copy carries only in-frame clones and drops some. The repertoire holds roughly 120,000 clones, with about 81% as singletons. This CDR3 is built from 15 residues. Losses at the gene ends were 2 bases for V and 2 bases for J; bases not matched to a gene: 3. Germline CDR1 is LGHNA and CDR2 is YNFKEQ. Study-wide results and caveats: Most of the TCR beta V segments (in an earlier analysis) were productive either about 87% or about 30% of the time.

This clone was picked up one time. Its target is unknown. Sequencing used PBMCs. V is TRBV4-2 and J is TRBJ1-5; 7 bases fit TRBD1. The source of this sequence is a woman aged 25-40 years in good health and CMV-seronegative. The CDR3 nucleotides are TGTGCCAGCAGCCAAAGCGGACAGGGCAATCAGCCCCAGCATTTT. It encodes CASSQSGQGNQPQHF.